These 18 T cell receptor beta chains share one sample of origin, sequenced in a study of CD8 T cells in Susac syndrome. Reverse transcription of roughly 0.45 to 1 ug RNA was carried out with random hexamers. In TCRdb, the immunoSEQ multiplex PCR reads were re-called with MiXCR into one record per CDR3 protein. The table includes 85,000 to 130,000 distinct CDR3 sequences, 94% detected once. The material sequenced was CD8+ T cells from PBMCs. Receptor source: a human donor with Susac syndrome.

This clonotype came up a few times. V gene TRBV7-9 combines with J gene TRBJ2-5; D may be TRBD2 (6 bases). Germline CDR1 and CDR2: SEHNR and FQNEAQ (reference sequence). Between the trimmed V and J ends, which lost 3 bases and 1 base, there was a span of 6 bases. This CDR3 has 13 residues. The CDR3 region is CASSLGLQETQYF. DNA for the CDR3: TGTGCCAGCAGCTTGGGACTCCAAGAGACCCAGTACTTC.

In nucleotides, the CDR3 is TGCAGCGTCCCGGGGGGAAACACTGAAGCTTTCTTT. It yields the protein CSVPGGNTEAFF. The chain joins TRBV29-1 to TRBJ1-1; D is perhaps TRBD1 (5 bases). The CDR3 covers 12 residues. In germline, CDR1 is SQVTM, CDR2 ANQGSEA. V lost 6 bases and J lost 2, with 10 bases in between. The full variable domain, in which reference TRBV29-1 and TRBJ1-1 provide the parts outside the CDR3, is SAVISQKPSRDICQRGTSLTIQCQVDSQVTMMFWYRQQPGQSLTLIATANQGSEATYESGFVIDKFPISRPNLTFSTLTVSNMSPEDSSIYLCSVPGGNTEAFFGQGTRLTVV.

The V and J genes are TRBV27 and TRBJ1-6; D is undetermined. This CDR3 spans 14 amino acids. V was pared by 7 bases and J by 2 bases, with 9 bases between. From germline, CDR1 is MNHEY and CDR2 SMNVEV (reference sequence). CDR3 in amino acids: CASTQAPYNSPLHF. The CDR3 region has the DNA TGTGCCAGCACCCAAGCGCCCTATAATTCACCCCTCCACTTT.

The genes are TRBV6-2 or TRBV6-3 and TRBJ1-5, with TRBD1 matching 9 bases. Germline-derived CDR1 and CDR2 are MNHEY and SVGEGT. Unmatched junction bases numbered 5, after V lost 2 bases and J lost 3 bases. The CDR3 runs to 16 residues. The CDR3 nucleotides are TGTGCCAGCAGTTACCCTACAGGGGGCAACAATCAGCCCCAGCATTTT. Amino acid sequence: CASSYPTGGNNQPQHF.

The chain carries TRBV5-6 and TRBJ2-5; no reliable D call. V lost 1 base to trimming and J lost 2 bases, with 9 bases between them. Germline V gene data show CDR1 as SGHDT and CDR2 as YYEEEE. The CDR3 is made up of 14 amino acids. The CDR3 region has the DNA TGTGCCAGCAGCTTGAACTTAAATCAAGAGACCCAGTACTTC. This sequence encodes CASSLNLNQETQYF.

The V call is TRBV19, the J call TRBJ2-5; D perhaps matches TRBD2 (5 bases). Per germline, CDR1 LNHDA and CDR2 SQIVND (reference sequence). The CDR3 sequence is 13 residues long. The V and J ends lost 5 bases and 5 bases respectively, with 12 bases between them. The CDR3 here is CASSSRRGETQYF. In nucleotides, the CDR3 is TGTGCCAGTAGTTCAAGGCGAGGGGAGACCCAGTACTTC.

V usage is TRBV19 and J usage is TRBJ1-1; D is ambiguous. This CDR3 is 13 amino acids long. The germline gives CDR1 LNHDA, CDR2 SQIVND (reference sequence). Trimming stripped 5 bases from V and 3 bases from J, with 10 bases between. The CDR3 loop reads CASSALGDTEAFF. The CDR3 DNA sequence: TGTGCCAGTAGTGCACTCGGGGACACTGAAGCTTTCTTT.

The chain is built from TRBV5-4 and TRBJ2-7, with D perhaps matching TRBD2 (6 bases). V lost 1 base and J lost 3, with 8 bases in between. The CDR3 totals 13 residues. Per the germline V gene, CDR1 is SGHNT and CDR2 is YYREEE (reference sequence). CDR3 in amino acids: CASSLMGGYEQYF. CDR3 sequence (DNA): TGTGCCAGCAGCTTGATGGGGGGCTACGAGCAGTACTTC.

This clonotype has only a few counts. The rearrangement links TRBV19 to TRBJ1-1, with D hard to call. Germline CDR1 LNHDA, CDR2 SQIVND (reference sequence). V was clipped by 9 bases and J by 2 bases, with 10 bases between them. The CDR3 sequence is 12 residues long. CDR3 in amino acids: CASRAGNTEAFF. CDR3 in DNA: TGTGCCAGCCGGGCGGGCAACACTGAAGCTTTCTTT.

The chain links TRBV9 to TRBJ2-7, with 12 bases matching TRBD1. The ends lost 3 bases at V and 6 bases at J; junction bases unmatched: 1. Germline V gene data show CDR1 as SGDLS and CDR2 as YYNGEE. The CDR3 runs 13 residues. CDR3 protein: CASSGDRGLEQYF. In DNA, the CDR3 is TGTGCCAGCAGCGGGGACAGGGGGCTCGAGCAGTACTTC.

The rearrangement links TRBV20-1 to TRBJ1-2, with D perhaps TRBD1 (5 bases). CDR1 DFQATT and CDR2 SNEGSKA come from the germline V gene (reference sequence). The CDR3 extends over 13 amino acids. V lost 5 bases, J lost 0 bases, and 10 bases lay in between. CDR3 sequence (DNA): TGCAGTGCTCCAGACAGCCCTAACTATGGCTACACCTTC. As protein: CSAPDSPNYGYTF.

The gene calls are TRBV4-1 and TRBJ2-7; D gene unclear. Looked up from germline, CDR1 is MGHRA and CDR2 is YSYEKL. V lost 0 bases and J lost 9, with 9 bases in between. The CDR3 runs 12 residues. CDR3 sequence: CASSQDRVVQYF. DNA of the CDR3: TGCGCCAGCAGCCAAGATCGCGTGGTGCAGTACTTC.

The V gene is TRBV20-1, the J gene TRBJ2-2, with 7 bases fitting TRBD2. This CDR3 is built from 14 residues. J gave up 3 bases and V 4 bases, and 5 bases lay outside the gene matches. Germline assignment: CDR1 DFQATT and CDR2 SNEGSKA (reference sequence). The CDR3 nucleotides read TGCAGTGCTATTCGGGCGGGGGACACCGGGGAGCTGTTTTTT. Its protein is CSAIRAGDTGELFF.

The chain uses TRBV12-3 or TRBV12-4 and TRBJ1-6; 8 bases align to TRBD1. Trimming cost V 5 bases and J 9 bases; bases outside gene matches: 6. This CDR3 spans 14 amino acids. CDR3 in DNA: TGTGCCAGCAGTCCCGGACAGGGAGCTTCACCCCTCCACTTT. It translates to CASSPGQGASPLHF.

The chain is built from TRBV14 and TRBJ2-7, with TRBD2 identical over 13 bases. This CDR3 has 17 amino acids. Unmatched junction bases numbered 11, after V lost 5 bases and J lost 4 bases. Looked up from germline, CDR1 is SGHDN and CDR2 is FVKESK. The CDR3 sequence is CASSSTSGGPARYEQYF. CDR3 DNA sequence: TGTGCCAGCAGCTCGACTAGCGGGGGGCCGGCAAGATACGAGCAGTACTTC.

The gene calls are TRBV4-2 and TRBJ2-3; 8 bases are a match to TRBD2. With 2 bases clipped from V and 4 bases from J, the junction kept 11 bases outside the gene matches. CDR3 length: 17 residues. The germline V gene has CDR1 LGHNA and CDR2 YNFKEQ. As DNA, the CDR3 is TGTGCCAGCAGCCAAACCCCGGGGCCGGGGGGGCCAGATACGCAGTATTTT. Its translation: CASSQTPGPGGPDTQYF.

The gene calls are TRBV29-1 and TRBJ1-1; D gene uncertain. CDR3 size: 10 residues. The V gene's germline CDR1 is SQVTM and CDR2 ANQGSEA. V lost 4 bases to trimming and J lost 5 bases, with 5 bases between them. CDR3: CSVVGTEAFF. For the CDR3, the DNA is TGCAGCGTTGTAGGGACTGAAGCTTTCTTT.

This chain uses TRBV6-2 or TRBV6-3 with TRBJ2-7; 9 bases align to TRBD2. Trimming took 2 bases from V and 1 from J; bases not matched to a gene: 3. The CDR3 has 15 residues. From germline, CDR1 is MNHEY and CDR2 SVGEGT. The CDR3 spells CASSYGTSRSYEQYF. CDR3 DNA sequence: TGTGCCAGCAGTTACGGGACTAGCAGATCCTACGAGCAGTACTTC.